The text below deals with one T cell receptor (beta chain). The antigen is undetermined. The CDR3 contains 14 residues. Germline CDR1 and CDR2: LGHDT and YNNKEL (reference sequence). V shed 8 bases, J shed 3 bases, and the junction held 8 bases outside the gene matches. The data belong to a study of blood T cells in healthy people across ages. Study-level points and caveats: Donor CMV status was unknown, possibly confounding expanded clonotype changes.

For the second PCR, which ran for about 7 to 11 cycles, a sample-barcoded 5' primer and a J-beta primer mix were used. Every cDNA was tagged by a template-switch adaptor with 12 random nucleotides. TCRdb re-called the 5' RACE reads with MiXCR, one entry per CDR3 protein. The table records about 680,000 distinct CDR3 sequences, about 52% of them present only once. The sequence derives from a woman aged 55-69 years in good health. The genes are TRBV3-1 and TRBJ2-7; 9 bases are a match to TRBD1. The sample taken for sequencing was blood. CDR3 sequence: CASPPTGGFYEQYF. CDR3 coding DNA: TGTGCCAGCCCACCCACAGGGGGCTTCTACGAGCAGTACTTC.